Shown below are 31 T cell receptor beta chains from a single sample sequenced in a study of T cell repertoires in cytomegalovirus infection (dated 2019 in TCRdb). For sequencing, an Illumina HiSeq 1500 was employed. Using fastp at Q25 and MiXCR, TCRdb reprocessed the public reads and kept productive beta chains. Every distinct CDR3 protein forms one entry, paired with its most common genes and DNA. The sample includes roughly 600,000 distinct CDR3 sequences, with 20% to 25% observed a single time. The top ten clonotypes cover around 8% of the sample. Sequences were obtained from CD8+ T cells from PBMCs. Receptors originate from a human donor in good health (CMV status not recorded). Some clones in this sample may be carry-over from other donors' samples.

The chain couples TRBV29-1 to TRBJ1-2; D remains ambiguous. The CDR3 loop spans 12 amino acids. Trimming pared 6 bases from V and 2 bases from J, leaving 10 bases between. The germline CDR1 and CDR2 sequences are SQVTM and ANQGSEA. In nucleotides, the CDR3 is TGCAGCGTCCTAGGCGGGAACTATGGCTACACCTTC. This gives the protein CSVLGGNYGYTF.

On this clonotype itself: It may be a read error: a sequence one base away is much more abundant. The chain carries TRBV7-8 and TRBJ1-5; 9 bases map to TRBD1. Germline V gives CDR1 SGHVS, CDR2 FQNEAQ. The CDR3 is 15 residues long. After removal of 2 bases from V and 7 bases from J, the junction contained 6 bases not matched to a gene. The CDR3 here is CASSLTGTGTQPQHF. In DNA form, the CDR3 reads TGTGCCAGCAGCTTAACCGGGACAGGGACCCAGCCCCAGCATTTT.

The J gene is TRBJ2-7, the V gene TRBV7-9; TRBD1 aligns across 7 bases. V was clipped by 5 bases and J by 3 bases; unmatched bases: 10. The CDR3 is made up of 15 amino acids. Germline V gene sequence: CDR1 SEHNR, CDR2 FQNEAQ (reference sequence). Here the CDR3 reads CASSQRDREVYEQYF. The CDR3 DNA reads as TGTGCCAGCAGCCAAAGGGACAGAGAAGTCTACGAGCAGTACTTC.

This clonotype appeared once. A read error is possible here, since a much larger clone lies one base away. This chain joins TRBV29-1 and TRBJ2-1; 9 nucleotides agree with TRBD1. Germline lookup yields CDR1 SQVTM and CDR2 ANQGSEA. The CDR3 runs to 11 residues. The J segment lost 10 bases and the V segment lost 8 bases, leaving 6 bases of the junction unmatched. The CDR3, as DNA: TGCAGCTCGGACAGGGGCGAAGAGCAGTTCTTC. Translating gives CSSDRGEEQFF.

Concerning this clonotype: A read error may be the cause here, since a much bigger clone is one base away. This rearrangement joins TRBV28 to TRBJ1-1; D is undetermined. CDR3 length: 15 amino acids. Trimming shortened V by 7 bases and J by 3 bases, and 18 bases separated the two germline ends. Germline CDR1 and CDR2: MDHEN and SYDVKM. DNA of the CDR3: TGTGCCAGCACCGCCTTCGTGCCTACAGACACTGAAGCTTTCTTT. It specifies CASTAFVPTDTEAFF.

This chain uses TRBV10-1 with TRBJ2-1; a weak D match, TRBD1 (6 bases). V gave up 6 bases and J gave up 1 base, with 16 bases separating them. There are 16 residues in the CDR3. Germline-derived CDR1 and CDR2 are WNHNN and SYGVQD (reference sequence). This CDR3 reads CASSLDSSSSYNEQFF. The CDR3 DNA follows: TGCGCCAGCAGCCTGGACAGTTCCTCTTCCTACAATGAGCAGTTCTTC.

This chain uses TRBV6-2 or TRBV6-3 with TRBJ2-2, with 10 bases that match TRBD1. The V gene's germline CDR1 is MNHEY and CDR2 SVGEGT. CDR3 size: 14 residues. The V gene end was trimmed by 6 bases and the J gene end by 6 bases; junction bases not matched to a gene: 4. The CDR3 region is CASSWTGGAGELFF. The CDR3 region has the DNA TGTGCCAGCAGCTGGACAGGGGGGGCCGGGGAGCTGTTTTTT.

The sample holds many counts of this clonotype. This rearrangement joins TRBV7-6 to TRBJ2-3; D call uncertain. CDR3 size: 12 residues. The ends were cut back, 8 bases at V and 3 bases at J, with 9 bases in the middle. The germline gives CDR1 SGHVS, CDR2 FNYEAQ. CDR3 in amino acids: CASAGFTDTQYF. The CDR3 DNA reads as TGTGCCAGCGCAGGTTTTACAGATACGCAGTATTTT.

The V and J genes are TRBV5-1 and TRBJ1-4; maybe TRBD1 (6 bases). V lost 4 bases, J lost 0 bases, and 10 bases lay in between. The germline CDR1 and CDR2 sequences are SGHRS and YFSETQ. The CDR3 length is 15 residues. CDR3 amino acids: CASSRGTATNEKLFF. The CDR3, as DNA: TGCGCCAGCAGCAGGGGGACCGCAACTAATGAAAAACTGTTTTTT. The full variable domain, with the rest looked up from reference TRBV5-1 and TRBJ1-4, is KAGVTQTPRYLIKTRGQQVTLSCSPISGHRSVSWYQQTPGQGLQFLFEYFSETQRNKGNFPGRFSGRQFSNSRSEMNVSTLELGDSALYLCASSRGTATNEKLFFGSGTQLSVL.

This chain connects TRBV20-1 to TRBJ1-1, with D uncertain. V gave up 5 bases and J gave up 4 bases, with 14 bases separating them. CDR1 is DFQATT, CDR2 SNEGSKA, per germline (reference sequence). This CDR3 region has 13 residues. The CDR3 loop is CSAYNDGSTEAFF. The CDR3 DNA follows: TGCAGTGCTTACAACGATGGAAGCACTGAAGCTTTCTTT.

This clonotype has a handful of counts. The chain employs TRBV28 and TRBJ1-5; D gene unclear. The ends were cut back, 4 bases at V and 6 bases at J, with 13 bases in the middle. Looked up from germline, CDR1 is MDHEN and CDR2 is SYDVKM. The CDR3 has 14 amino acids. The DNA for the CDR3 is TGTGCCAGCAGTTCCGGTATAGTGGGTCAGCCCCAGCATTTT. As protein: CASSSGIVGQPQHF.

This clonotype occurred a few times. The V call is TRBV6-4, the J call TRBJ1-6, with D perhaps matching TRBD1 (6 bases). V dropped 2 bases and J dropped 2 bases, with 7 bases sitting between them. The CDR3 covers 15 residues. In germline, CDR1 is MRHNA, CDR2 SNTAGT. The CDR3 region is CASSDTGTYNSPLHF. CDR3 DNA: TGTGCCAGCAGTGACACAGGGACCTATAATTCACCCCTCCACTTT.

In regard to this clonotype: A much larger clone differs by one base, so this may be a read error. The rearrangement uses TRBV6-4 and TRBJ2-1; TRBD1 is a possible D gene (5 bases). The germline V gene encodes CDR1 MRHNA and CDR2 SNTAGT. Trimming removed 10 bases at V and 2 bases at J, with 18 bases between. The CDR3 contains 15 residues. The CDR3 coding sequence is TGTGCCAACTCGGTTTTCTCAGGGACCTACAATGAGCAGTTCTTC. Residues: CANSVFSGTYNEQFF.

The rearrangement uses TRBV20-1 and TRBJ2-2; TRBD2 aligns across 8 bases. CDR1 and CDR2 (germline): DFQATT, SNEGSKA (reference sequence). The J segment lost 2 bases and the V segment lost 2 bases, leaving 4 bases of the junction unmatched. The CDR3 spans 15 residues. The CDR3 bases are TGCAGTGCTAGACGGGAGGGGTTTAACACCGGGGAGCTGTTTTTT. This encodes CSARREGFNTGELFF.

V usage is TRBV5-8 and J usage is TRBJ2-3; D possibly corresponds to TRBD1 (5 bases). CDR3 length: 15 amino acids. Germline V gene data show CDR1 as SGHTS and CDR2 as YDEGEE. V lost 0 bases, J lost 4 bases, and 12 bases lay in between. CDR3 sequence reads: CASSLGGRAADTQYF. CDR3 nucleotides: TGTGCCAGCAGCTTGGGGGGCAGGGCCGCAGATACGCAGTATTTT.

The chain has TRBV20-1 and TRBJ2-3; 7 bases are a match to TRBD2. Germline lookup yields CDR1 DFQATT and CDR2 SNEGSKA (reference sequence). V shed 1 base and J 2 bases; nucleotides not matched to a gene: 12. This CDR3 is 17 amino acids long. Here the CDR3 reads CSARVESLAEPTDTQYF. Here the CDR3 DNA reads TGCAGTGCTAGAGTGGAGAGTCTAGCGGAGCCCACAGATACGCAGTATTTT.

This clonotype showed up just a few times. The chain couples TRBV28 to TRBJ1-2; 9 nucleotides agree with TRBD1. The CDR3 is made up of 15 amino acids. From germline, CDR1 is MDHEN and CDR2 SYDVKM. After removal of 4 bases from V and 3 bases from J, the junction contained 6 bases not matched to a gene. As DNA, the CDR3 is TGTGCCAGCAGTTCTCGGACAGGGGTTGACTATGGCTACACCTTC. As protein: CASSSRTGVDYGYTF.

This clonotype was seen repeatedly, ten times or more. V and J are TRBV7-2 and TRBJ2-5, with D perhaps TRBD1 or TRBD2 (6 bases each). CDR3 length equals 15 residues. V was pared by 1 base and J by 2 bases, with 11 bases between. Germline V lookup: CDR1 SGHTA, CDR2 FQGNSA. The CDR3 bases are TGTGCCAGCAGCTTAGTTTGGAGGGGGCAAGAGACCCAGTACTTC. Amino acid sequence: CASSLVWRGQETQYF.

V usage is TRBV10-1 and J usage is TRBJ2-1; TRBD1 might be the D (5 bases). Trimming pared 4 bases from V and 6 bases from J, leaving 16 bases between. The CDR3 sequence is 15 residues long. Looked up from germline, CDR1 is WNHNN and CDR2 is SYGVQD (reference sequence). CDR3: CASSGTEVQVNEQFF. CDR3 in DNA: TGCGCCAGCAGTGGTACAGAGGTACAGGTCAATGAGCAGTTCTTC.

The table lists this clonotype with a few counts. This sequence joins TRBV5-4 and TRBJ1-1, with D uncertain. The CDR3 loop spans 14 amino acids. Germline lookup yields CDR1 SGHNT and CDR2 YYREEE (reference sequence). Trimming removed 7 bases from V and 7 bases from J, with 20 bases in between. CDR3 amino acids: CASSPGSFTLEAFF. The CDR3 DNA follows: TGTGCCAGCTCCCCCGGGTCCTTTACCCTTGAAGCTTTCTTT. The variable domain in full, with the rest retrieved from reference TRBV5-4 and TRBJ1-1, is ETGVTQSPTHLIKTRGQQVTLRCSSQSGHNTVSWYQQALGQGPQFIFQYYREEENGRGNFPPRFSGLQFPNYSSELNVNALELDDSALYLCASSPGSFTLEAFFGQGTRLTVV.

Note on this clonotype: This could be a read error, since a much larger clone is one nucleotide away. In DNA, the CDR3 is TGTGCCAGCAGTCGGGTAGCGGGGGCCTCCCACAATGAGCAGTTCTTC. This sequence encodes CASSRVAGASHNEQFF. The rearrangement links TRBV12-3 or TRBV12-4 to TRBJ2-1; 9 positions agree with TRBD2. The CDR3 totals 16 residues.

The V call is TRBV19, the J call TRBJ2-5; 7 bases map to TRBD2. Germline CDR1 LNHDA, CDR2 SQIVND (reference sequence). The CDR3 runs 13 residues. V trimming: 3 bases; J trimming: 6 bases; junction bases outside the gene matches: 4. CDR3: CASSMRSGKTQYF. The CDR3 region has the DNA TGTGCCAGTAGTATGAGGAGCGGGAAGACCCAGTACTTC.

CDR3 loop: CSARGVMVISLTDTQYF. The DNA of the CDR3 is TGCAGTGCTAGAGGGGTTATGGTAATCTCCCTCACAGATACGCAGTATTTT. The chain is built from TRBV20-1 and TRBJ2-3; D not resolved. Trimming removed 1 base at V and 2 bases at J, with 19 bases between. The CDR3 covers 17 residues. Per germline, CDR1 DFQATT and CDR2 SNEGSKA (reference sequence).

This clonotype has only a few counts. The V gene is TRBV28, the J gene TRBJ2-7, with D maybe TRBD2 (5 bases). CDR1 is MDHEN and CDR2 is SYDVKM in the germline V gene. The V end was cut by 5 bases, the J end by 1 base, with 12 bases between. The CDR3 loop spans 14 amino acids. In DNA form, the CDR3 reads TGTGCCAGCAGTGTGGACGGACTGTCCTACGAGCAGTACGTC. Translating it yields CASSVDGLSYEQYV.

This sequence joins TRBV19 and TRBJ2-5; unclear D gene. This CDR3 comprises 14 residues. In germline, CDR1 is LNHDA, CDR2 SQIVND (reference sequence). Trimming shortened V by 3 bases and J by 4 bases, and 12 bases separated the two germline ends. CDR3 amino acids: CASSMTILRETQYF. CDR3 DNA: TGTGCCAGTAGTATGACAATACTTCGAGAGACCCAGTACTTC.

This rearrangement joins TRBV19 to TRBJ2-1, with 7 bases that match TRBD2. The CDR3 is made up of 14 amino acids. Germline loops: CDR1 LNHDA, CDR2 SQIVND (reference sequence). The trim removed 9 bases at V and 3 bases at J, leaving 8 bases unmatched. CDR3 in amino acids: CASGDGGGYNEQFF. In nucleotides, the CDR3 is TGTGCCAGCGGGGATGGCGGGGGCTACAATGAGCAGTTCTTC.

J is TRBJ1-1 and V is TRBV29-1, with no clear D. Trimming removed 6 bases at V and 1 base at J, with 18 bases between. The CDR3 extends over 15 amino acids. Germline V gives CDR1 SQVTM, CDR2 ANQGSEA. CDR3 residues: CSVPYTGFQNTEAFF. For the CDR3, the DNA is TGCAGCGTACCCTATACCGGGTTTCAGAACACTGAAGCTTTCTTT. Using reference TRBV29-1 and TRBJ1-1 for the parts outside the CDR3, the full variable domain is SAVISQKPSRDICQRGTSLTIQCQVDSQVTMMFWYRQQPGQSLTLIATANQGSEATYESGFVIDKFPISRPNLTFSTLTVSNMSPEDSSIYLCSVPYTGFQNTEAFFGQGTRLTVV.

This clonotype was counted between two and nine times. The chain combines TRBV29-1 with TRBJ1-2; no clear D gene. The CDR3 runs 13 residues. Germline assignment: CDR1 SQVTM and CDR2 ANQGSEA. V was cut by 7 bases and J by 1 base, with 13 bases left in between. The DNA of the CDR3 is TGCAGCGCCGAACCCTACGATAACTATGGCTACACCTTC. It yields the protein CSAEPYDNYGYTF.

The gene calls are TRBV28 and TRBJ2-7; TRBD2 matches 10 bases. V was pared by 4 bases and J by 2 bases, with 11 bases of the junction left unmatched. The CDR3 is 17 amino acids. Germline V gives CDR1 MDHEN, CDR2 SYDVKM. CDR3 bases: TGTGCCAGCAGTTCCCTAGTGTTAGCGGGGGGTCCCTACGAGCAGTACGTC. Protein product: CASSSLVLAGGPYEQYV.

This sequence joins TRBV27 and TRBJ2-3, with 16 bases lining up with TRBD2. Germline assignment: CDR1 MNHEY and CDR2 SMNVEV (reference sequence). V lost 6 bases, J lost 5 bases, and 17 bases stayed unmatched. This CDR3 has 20 amino acids. CDR3 residues: CASRLSSPGTSGGAEDTQYF. CDR3 nucleotide sequence: TGTGCCAGCAGACTTTCTAGCCCCGGGACTAGCGGGGGGGCCGAAGATACGCAGTATTTT.

This clonotype occurred a few times. The chain couples TRBV25-1 to TRBJ1-6, with D uncertain. With 7 bases removed from V and 0 bases from J, the gap between germline ends came to 10 bases. Germline CDR1 MGHDK, CDR2 SYGVNS. The CDR3 is 15 amino acids. This chain's CDR3 is CASTRMGSYNSPLHF. The CDR3 DNA reads as TGTGCCAGCACCCGCATGGGCTCCTATAATTCACCCCTCCACTTT. The full variable domain, in which reference TRBV25-1 and TRBJ1-6 provide the parts outside the CDR3, is EADIYQTPRYLVIGTGKKITLECSQTMGHDKMYWYQQDPGMELHLIHYSYGVNSTEKGDLSSESTVSRIRTEHFPLTLESARPSHTSQYLCASTRMGSYNSPLHFGNGTRLTVT.